The following is a T cell receptor (beta chain) sequence with its context. The antigen is unknown. The sample originates from a study of CD8+CD57+ T cells in acquired aplastic anemia. Study at large: Sorted CD4+ and CD8+ cells gave an average of around 3.3 ug of DNA. Overall study findings and caveats: Patients and controls turned out to have some 30 CD8+ CDR3 sequences in common. No significant patient-versus-control difference appeared in CD8+ Simpson's diversity.

The V end was cut by 0 bases, the J end by 7 bases, with 17 bases between. Germline lookup yields CDR1 DFQATT and CDR2 SNEGSKA (reference sequence). CDR3 length: 15 residues. TCR beta VDJ and CDR3 profiling used genomic DNA as template. From the reads, TCRdb called clonotypes with MiXCR, one entry per CDR3 protein. The top ten clones hold under 8.5% of a sample with hundreds of thousands of distinct CDR3 sequences, 55% to 65% of them seen once. The TCR comes from a human donor with severe aplastic anemia or a healthy control (not recorded which). The chain employs TRBV20-1 and TRBJ2-3; D is possibly TRBD2 (6 bases). The specimen sequenced was sorted CD4+, CD8+, or CD8+CD57+ T cells (not recorded which) from PBMCs. The CDR3 protein is CSAREEGRSSYTQYF. The DNA for the CDR3 is TGCAGTGCTAGAGAGGAGGGCAGGAGCTCCTATACGCAGTATTTT.